A selection of T cell receptor beta chains follows, all from one sample in a study of post-analysis software for immune sequencing data. TCRdb re-called the PCR reads through MiXCR, storing one row per CDR3 protein. The sample lists 820,000 or so distinct CDR3 sequences; around 50% were seen once. Sequencing used blood. These receptors were taken from a girl aged 5 to 17 with multiple sclerosis. Each CDR3 is given without its conserved first and last residue. Each record gives: CDR3 protein, V gene, clone size, CDR3 length. Clone size is not always given. Where it is, it says once, few, many or a class for expanded clones.

cdr3_aa: ASSAVGTYDEQF; v_call: TRBV6-1; clone_size: few; cdr3_length: 12
cdr3_aa: ASSPLVGDPYEQY; v_call: TRBV18; clone_size: .; cdr3_length: 13
cdr3_aa: ASRQNGLYAEAF; v_call: TRBV12-3/TRBV12-4; clone_size: few; cdr3_length: 12
cdr3_aa: ASSQQGSNEKLF; v_call: TRBV5-5; clone_size: .; cdr3_length: 12
cdr3_aa: ASSQGRAGAFEQY; v_call: TRBV7-3; clone_size: .; cdr3_length: 13
cdr3_aa: ATSRDLSGTGVGGYT; v_call: TRBV15; clone_size: .; cdr3_length: 15
cdr3_aa: ASSGTSGNNEQF; v_call: TRBV2; clone_size: .; cdr3_length: 12
cdr3_aa: ASSQDPSGYEQY; v_call: TRBV14; clone_size: .; cdr3_length: 12
cdr3_aa: SAMGLSTDEQY; v_call: TRBV20-1; clone_size: once; cdr3_length: 11
cdr3_aa: ATSRGRGWPNEQF; v_call: TRBV15; clone_size: .; cdr3_length: 13
cdr3_aa: ASSFKLWDYGYT; v_call: TRBV5-5; clone_size: .; cdr3_length: 12
cdr3_aa: ASSSIQGTYEQY; v_call: TRBV7-8; clone_size: .; cdr3_length: 12
cdr3_aa: ASNQGIGEQY; v_call: TRBV10-2; clone_size: .; cdr3_length: 10
cdr3_aa: ASSSGVGYGYT; v_call: TRBV12-3/TRBV12-4; clone_size: few; cdr3_length: 11
cdr3_aa: AWSKGLAVEQY; v_call: TRBV30; clone_size: .; cdr3_length: 11
cdr3_aa: ASSLGLAGVGADTQY; v_call: TRBV7-2; clone_size: .; cdr3_length: 15
cdr3_aa: ASSWMTGGDGGQY; v_call: TRBV5-1; clone_size: few; cdr3_length: 13
cdr3_aa: SAARDTATDTQY; v_call: TRBV20-1; clone_size: .; cdr3_length: 12
cdr3_aa: ASSPSTGLAKNIQY; v_call: TRBV5-1; clone_size: .; cdr3_length: 14
cdr3_aa: ASSSQREMGTDTQY; v_call: TRBV6-5; clone_size: .; cdr3_length: 14
cdr3_aa: ASSKGHSTDTQY; v_call: TRBV7-3; clone_size: .; cdr3_length: 12
cdr3_aa: ASSSGPLETQY; v_call: TRBV6-5; clone_size: .; cdr3_length: 11
cdr3_aa: ASSSLVRDTEAF; v_call: TRBV12-3/TRBV12-4; clone_size: .; cdr3_length: 12
cdr3_aa: ASSYSRRPDTEAF; v_call: TRBV6-5; clone_size: .; cdr3_length: 13